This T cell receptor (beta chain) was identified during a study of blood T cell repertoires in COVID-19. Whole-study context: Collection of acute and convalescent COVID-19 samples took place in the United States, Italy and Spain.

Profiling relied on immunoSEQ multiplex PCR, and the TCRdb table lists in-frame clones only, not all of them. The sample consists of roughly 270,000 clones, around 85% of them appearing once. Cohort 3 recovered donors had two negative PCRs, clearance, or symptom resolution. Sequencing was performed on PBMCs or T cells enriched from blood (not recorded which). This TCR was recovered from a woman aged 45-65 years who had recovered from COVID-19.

The CDR3 DNA reads as TGCGCCAGCAGCCAAGGACAGGGACTGTACGAGCAGTACTTC. As protein: CASSQGQGLYEQYF. The J gene is TRBJ2-7, the V gene TRBV4-3, with D perhaps matching TRBD1 (7 bases). The CDR3 is made up of 14 amino acids. Between the trimmed V and J ends, which lost 1 base and 4 bases, there was a span of 11 bases. Per germline, CDR1 LGHNA and CDR2 YSLEER.